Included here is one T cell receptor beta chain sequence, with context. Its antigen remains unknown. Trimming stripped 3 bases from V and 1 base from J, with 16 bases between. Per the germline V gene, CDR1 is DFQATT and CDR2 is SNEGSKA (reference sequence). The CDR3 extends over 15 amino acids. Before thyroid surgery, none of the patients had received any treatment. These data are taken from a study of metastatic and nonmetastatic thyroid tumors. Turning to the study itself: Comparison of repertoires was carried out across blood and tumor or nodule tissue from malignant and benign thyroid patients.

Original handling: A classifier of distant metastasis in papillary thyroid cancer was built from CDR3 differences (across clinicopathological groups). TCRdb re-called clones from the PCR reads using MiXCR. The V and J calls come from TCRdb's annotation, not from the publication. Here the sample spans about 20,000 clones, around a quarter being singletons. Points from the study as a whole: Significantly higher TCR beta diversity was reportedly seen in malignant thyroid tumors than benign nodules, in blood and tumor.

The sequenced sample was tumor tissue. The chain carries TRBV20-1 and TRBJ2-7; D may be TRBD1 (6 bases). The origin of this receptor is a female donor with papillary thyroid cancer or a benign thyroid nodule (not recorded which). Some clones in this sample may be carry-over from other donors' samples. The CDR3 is CSASILERGSYEQYF. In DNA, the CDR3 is TGCAGTGCTAGTATCTTGGAGAGGGGGTCCTACGAGCAGTACTTC.